This entry lists 13 T cell receptor beta chains sequenced from one sample in a study of control samples from healthy donors and cancer patients. Generated by immunoSEQ multiplex PCR, the TCRdb table keeps only in-frame clones and is missing some. Among more than 25,000 clones listed, about nine tenths were seen once. The sequenced material came from PBMCs. All receptors come from a man aged 50-60 years with lung cancer.

The V gene is TRBV10-3, the J gene TRBJ1-1; tentatively, D is TRBD1 (5 bases). Germline CDR1 is ENHRY and CDR2 is SYGVKD. The CDR3 extends over 13 amino acids. The V gene lost 8 bases and the J gene lost 4 bases, with 14 bases spanning the gap. The CDR3 bases are TGTGCCATCGCTAGGACTCAGGGCACTGAAGCTTTCTTT. This gives the protein CAIARTQGTEAFF.

CDR3 coding DNA: TGTGCCAGCTTACACCTCTCCGACAGGGACTCCTACGAGCAGTACTTC. It is translated as CASLHLSDRDSYEQYF. This chain links TRBV5-6 with TRBJ2-7; 7 nucleotides match TRBD1. Germline trimming cut 7 bases from V and 0 bases from J; bases unmatched to any gene: 13. The germline gives CDR1 SGHDT, CDR2 YYEEEE. The CDR3 has 16 amino acids.

This chain joins TRBV19 and TRBJ2-5, with D tentatively TRBD2 (7 bases). V was shortened by 3 bases and J by 5 bases, with 19 bases between the two germline ends. Germline V gene lookup returns CDR1 LNHDA and CDR2 SQIVND (reference sequence). This CDR3 comprises 16 residues. The CDR3 region has the DNA TGTGCCAGTAGTATTGGGGGGGGCCCCGGTTGGGAGACCCAGTACTTC. Its translation is CASSIGGGPGWETQYF.

CDR3 protein: CASSFRGGSYEQYF. The CDR3 bases are TGTGCCAGCAGTTTCAGGGGGGGCTCCTACGAGCAGTACTTC. This chain uses TRBV28 with TRBJ2-7; D may match TRBD1 or TRBD2 (7 bases each). V lost 3 bases and J 0 bases, leaving 9 bases between the germline ends. Germline CDR1 MDHEN, CDR2 SYDVKM. This CDR3 spans 14 amino acids.

The chain carries TRBV7-3 and TRBJ2-2; weak D call: TRBD2 (6 bases). The CDR3 consists of 16 residues. CDR1 and CDR2 from the germline V gene are SGHTA and FQGTGA. V shed 3 bases and J shed 1 base, with 12 bases lying between them. The CDR3 sequence is CASSLGGPQNTGELFF. The CDR3 bases are TGTGCCAGCAGCTTGGGAGGACCTCAGAACACCGGGGAGCTGTTTTTT.

The CDR3 bases are TGTGCCAGCTCACCACGGGACAGGGTAGGCAATCAGCCCCAGCATTTT. This gives the protein CASSPRDRVGNQPQHF. The V call is TRBV18, the J call TRBJ1-5, with 9 bases matching TRBD1. V lost 1 base, J lost 2 bases, and 3 bases stayed unmatched. CDR3 size: 16 residues. CDR1 and CDR2 (germline): KGHSH, LQKENI. Together with reference TRBV18 and TRBJ1-5, the CDR3 gives the full variable domain: NAGVMQNPRHLVRRRGQEARLRCSPMKGHSHVYWYRQLPEEGLKFMVYLQKENIIDESGMPKERFSAEFPKEGPSILRIQQVVRGDSAAYFCASSPRDRVGNQPQHFGDGTRLSIL.

The V gene is TRBV7-2, the J gene TRBJ2-3, with D perhaps given as TRBD1 or TRBD2 (5 bases each). Germline-derived CDR1 and CDR2 are SGHTA and FQGNSA. The CDR3 is 15 residues long. V was trimmed by 7 bases and J by 0 bases, leaving 14 bases between them. The DNA of the CDR3 is TGTGCCAGCACCCTTTCGGGACCCAGCACAGATACGCAGTATTTT. Translated, it gives CASTLSGPSTDTQYF.

V is TRBV6-6 and J is TRBJ2-3; D is unclear. V lost 4 bases and J 5 bases, leaving 4 bases between the germline ends. Germline-derived CDR1 and CDR2 are MNHNY and SVGAGI (reference sequence). The CDR3 consists of 11 residues. CDR3 in DNA: TGTGCCAGCAGTTTGCGAGATACGCAGTATTTT. Translation gives CASSLRDTQYF.

The rearrangement uses TRBV7-3 and TRBJ2-7; D is ambiguous. The length of the CDR3 is 15 residues. Germline CDR1 reads SGHTA; CDR2 reads FQGTGA. Trimming cost V 5 bases and J 3 bases, with 17 bases left between them. Written as DNA, the CDR3 is TGTGCCAGCAGCCCGCGCCTGGCCCCAAGCTACGAGCAGTACTTC. Translated: CASSPRLAPSYEQYF. The complete variable domain, with remaining parts taken from reference TRBV7-3 and TRBJ2-7, reads GAGVSQTPSNKVTEKGKYVELRCDPISGHTALYWYRQSLGQGPEFLIYFQGTGAADDSGLPNDRFFAVRPEGSVSTLKIQRTERGDSAVYLCASSPRLAPSYEQYFGPGTRLTVT.

V and J are TRBV6-2 or TRBV6-3 and TRBJ2-3; TRBD1 agrees at 12 bases. This CDR3 contains 16 residues. Unmatched junction bases numbered 4, after V lost 4 bases and J lost 2 bases. Germline CDR1 and CDR2: MNHEY and SVGEGT. The CDR3 bases are TGTGCCAGCAGTTGGGGGACAGGGGGCGACACAGATACGCAGTATTTT. This encodes CASSWGTGGDTDTQYF.

The rearrangement links TRBV15 to TRBJ1-1, with D uncertain. CDR3 length equals 13 residues. Trimming took 0 bases from V and 7 from J, leaving 9 bases between them. Germline-derived CDR1 and CDR2 are LNHNV and YYDKDF (reference sequence). In nucleotides, the CDR3 is TGTGCCACCAGCAGAGATCCTTCGGTTGAAGCTTTCTTT. Protein sequence: CATSRDPSVEAFF.

V usage is TRBV12-3 or TRBV12-4 and J usage is TRBJ2-5; either TRBD1 or TRBD2 may supply D (5 bases each). This CDR3 has 13 residues. V was shortened by 6 bases and J by 5 bases, with 13 bases between the two germline ends. Here the CDR3 DNA reads TGTGCCAGCAGCTTGGGACCTCAGGAGACCCAGTACTTC. It translates to CASSLGPQETQYF.

V is TRBV12-3 or TRBV12-4 and J is TRBJ2-7; D might be TRBD1 or TRBD2, each matching 5 bases. This CDR3 spans 13 amino acids. Trimming left V 6 bases short and J 4 bases short, with 13 bases between. Here the CDR3 reads CASSRDGVYEQYF. Written as DNA, the CDR3 is TGTGCCAGCAGCCGGGACGGGGTGTACGAGCAGTACTTC.